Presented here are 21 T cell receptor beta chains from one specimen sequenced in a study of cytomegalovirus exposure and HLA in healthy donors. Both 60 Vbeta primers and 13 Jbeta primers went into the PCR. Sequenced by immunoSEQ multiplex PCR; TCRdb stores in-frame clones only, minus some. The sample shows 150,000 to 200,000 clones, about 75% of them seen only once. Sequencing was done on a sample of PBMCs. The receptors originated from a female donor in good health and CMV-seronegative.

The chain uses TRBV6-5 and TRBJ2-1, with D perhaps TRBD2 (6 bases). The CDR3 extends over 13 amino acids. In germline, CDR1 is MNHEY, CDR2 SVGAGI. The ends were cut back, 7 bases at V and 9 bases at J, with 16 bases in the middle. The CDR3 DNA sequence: TGTGCCAGCATTCGGACGGGGGAAGGTGAGCAGTTCTTC. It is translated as CASIRTGEGEQFF.

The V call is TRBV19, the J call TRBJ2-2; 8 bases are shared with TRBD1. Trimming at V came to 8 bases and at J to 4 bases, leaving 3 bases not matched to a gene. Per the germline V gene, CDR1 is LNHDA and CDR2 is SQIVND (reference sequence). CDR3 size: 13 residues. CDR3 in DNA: TGTGCCAGTGGGACAGGAGGCACCGGGGAGCTGTTTTTT. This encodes CASGTGGTGELFF. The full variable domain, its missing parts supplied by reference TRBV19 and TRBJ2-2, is DGGITQSPKYLFRKEGQNVTLSCEQNLNHDAMYWYRQDPGQGLRLIYYSQIVNDFQKGDIAEGYSVSREKKESFPLTVTSAQKNPTAFYLCASGTGGTGELFFGEGSRLTVL.

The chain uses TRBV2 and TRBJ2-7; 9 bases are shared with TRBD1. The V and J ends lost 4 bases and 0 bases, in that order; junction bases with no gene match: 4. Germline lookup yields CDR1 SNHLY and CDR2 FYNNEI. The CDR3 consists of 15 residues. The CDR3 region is CASSAGTGPSYEQYF. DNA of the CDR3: TGTGCCAGCAGTGCCGGGACAGGGCCCTCCTACGAGCAGTACTTC.

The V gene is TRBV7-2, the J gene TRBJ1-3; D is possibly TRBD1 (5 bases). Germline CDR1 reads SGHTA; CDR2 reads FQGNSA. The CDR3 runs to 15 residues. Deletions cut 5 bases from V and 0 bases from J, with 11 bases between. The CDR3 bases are TGTGCCAGCAGCAAAGACAGTTCCTCTGGAAACACCATATATTTT. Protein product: CASSKDSSSGNTIYF.

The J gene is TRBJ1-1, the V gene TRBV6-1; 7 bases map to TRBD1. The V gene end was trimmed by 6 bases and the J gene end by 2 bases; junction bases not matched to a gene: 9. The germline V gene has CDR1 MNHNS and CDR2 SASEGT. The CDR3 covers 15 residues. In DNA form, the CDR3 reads TGTGCCAGCAGGAGGTCGGGACAGCATAACACTGAAGCTTTCTTT. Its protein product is CASRRSGQHNTEAFF.

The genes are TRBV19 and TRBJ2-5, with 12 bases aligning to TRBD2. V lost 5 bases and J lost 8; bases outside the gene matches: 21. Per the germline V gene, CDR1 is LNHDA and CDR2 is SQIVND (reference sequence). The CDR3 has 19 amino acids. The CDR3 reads CASSPERTSGEGVRLTQYF. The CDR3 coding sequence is TGTGCCAGTAGTCCGGAACGGACTAGCGGGGAGGGGGTACGGTTAACCCAGTACTTC.

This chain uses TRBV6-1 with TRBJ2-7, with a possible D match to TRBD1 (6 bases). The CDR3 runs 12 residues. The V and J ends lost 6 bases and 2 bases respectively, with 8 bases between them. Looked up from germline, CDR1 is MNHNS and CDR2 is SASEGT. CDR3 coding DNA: TGTGCCAGCAGGACAGGCGCCTACGAGCAGTACTTC. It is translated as CASRTGAYEQYF.

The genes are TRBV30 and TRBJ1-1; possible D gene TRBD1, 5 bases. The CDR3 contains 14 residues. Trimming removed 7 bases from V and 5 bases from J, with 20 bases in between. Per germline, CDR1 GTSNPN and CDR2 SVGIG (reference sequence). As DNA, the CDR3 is TGTGCCTCCCAGGGAGGCGGGGGATGGACTGAAGCTTTCTTT. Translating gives CASQGGGGWTEAFF.

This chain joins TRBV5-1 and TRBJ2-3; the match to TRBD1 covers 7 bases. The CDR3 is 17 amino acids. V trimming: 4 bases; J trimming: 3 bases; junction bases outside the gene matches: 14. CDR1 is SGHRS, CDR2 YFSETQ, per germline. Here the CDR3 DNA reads TGCGCCAGCAGCGCAAGTCCCCAGGGGGTCGGGACAGATACGCAGTATTTT. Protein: CASSASPQGVGTDTQYF.

The CDR3 reads CASSEPQGHYGYTF. For the CDR3, the DNA is TGTGCCAGCAGTGAACCCCAGGGTCACTATGGCTACACCTTC. The chain combines TRBV6-1 with TRBJ1-2; D is perhaps TRBD1 (5 bases). The CDR3 length is 14 residues. The V and J ends lost 2 bases and 3 bases respectively, with 10 bases between them. Germline-derived CDR1 and CDR2 are MNHNS and SASEGT.

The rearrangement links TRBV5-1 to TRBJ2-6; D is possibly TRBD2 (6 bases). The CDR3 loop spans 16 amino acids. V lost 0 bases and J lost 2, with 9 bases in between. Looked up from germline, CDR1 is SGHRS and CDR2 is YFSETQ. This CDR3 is CASSLVGGAGANVLTF. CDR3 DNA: TGCGCCAGCAGCTTGGTAGGAGGGGCTGGGGCCAACGTCCTGACTTTC.

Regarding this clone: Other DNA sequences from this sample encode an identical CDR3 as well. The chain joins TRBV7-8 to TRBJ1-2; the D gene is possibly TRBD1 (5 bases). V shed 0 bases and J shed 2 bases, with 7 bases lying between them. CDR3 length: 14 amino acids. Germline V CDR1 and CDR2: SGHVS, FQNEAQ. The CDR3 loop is CASSLARGNYGYTF. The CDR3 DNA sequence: TGTGCCAGCAGCTTAGCGCGGGGGAACTATGGCTACACCTTC.

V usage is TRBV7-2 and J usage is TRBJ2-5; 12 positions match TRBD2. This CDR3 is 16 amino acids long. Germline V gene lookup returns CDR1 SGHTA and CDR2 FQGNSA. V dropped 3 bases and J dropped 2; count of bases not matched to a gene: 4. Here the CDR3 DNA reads TGTGCCAGCAGCTTTCAGACTAGCGGGGGTCAAGAGACCCAGTACTTC. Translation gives CASSFQTSGGQETQYF. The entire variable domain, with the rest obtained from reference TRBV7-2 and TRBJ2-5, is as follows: GAGVSQSPSNKVTEKGKDVELRCDPISGHTALYWYRQSLGQGLEFLIYFQGNSAPDKSGLPSDRFSAERTGGSVSTLTIQRTQQEDSAVYLCASSFQTSGGQETQYFGPGTRLLVL.

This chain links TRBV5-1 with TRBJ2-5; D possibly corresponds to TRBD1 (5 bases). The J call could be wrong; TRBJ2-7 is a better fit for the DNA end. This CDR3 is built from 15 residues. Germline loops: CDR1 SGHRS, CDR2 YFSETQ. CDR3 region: CASAAGHLSSYEQYF. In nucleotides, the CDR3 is TGCGCCAGCGCGGCCGGACACCTTTCATCCTACGAGCAGTACTTC.

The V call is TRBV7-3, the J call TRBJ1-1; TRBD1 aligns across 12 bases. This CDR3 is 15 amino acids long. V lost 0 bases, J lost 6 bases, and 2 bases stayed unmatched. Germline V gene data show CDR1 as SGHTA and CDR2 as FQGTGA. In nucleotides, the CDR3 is TGTGCCAGCAGCTTAACAGGGACAGGGGGCCCTGAAGCTTTCTTT. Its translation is CASSLTGTGGPEAFF.

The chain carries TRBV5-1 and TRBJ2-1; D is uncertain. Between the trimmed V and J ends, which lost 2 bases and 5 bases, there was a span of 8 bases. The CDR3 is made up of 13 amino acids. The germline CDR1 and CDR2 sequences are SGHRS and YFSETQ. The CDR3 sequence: CASSFHNDNEQFF. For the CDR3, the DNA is TGCGCCAGCAGCTTCCACAACGACAATGAGCAGTTCTTC.

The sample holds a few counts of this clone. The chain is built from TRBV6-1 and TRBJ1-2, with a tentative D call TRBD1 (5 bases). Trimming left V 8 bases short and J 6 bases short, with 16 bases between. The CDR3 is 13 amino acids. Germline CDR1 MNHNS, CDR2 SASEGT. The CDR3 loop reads CASSLSQGNGYTF. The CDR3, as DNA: TGTGCCAGCTCACTCAGCCAGGGCAATGGCTACACCTTC.

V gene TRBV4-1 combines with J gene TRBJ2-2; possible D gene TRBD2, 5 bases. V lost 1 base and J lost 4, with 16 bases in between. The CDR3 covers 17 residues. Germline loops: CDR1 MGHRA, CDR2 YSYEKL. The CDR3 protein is CASSQAGTGRVTGELFF. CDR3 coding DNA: TGCGCCAGCAGCCAAGCTGGTACTGGGCGGGTCACCGGGGAGCTGTTTTTT.

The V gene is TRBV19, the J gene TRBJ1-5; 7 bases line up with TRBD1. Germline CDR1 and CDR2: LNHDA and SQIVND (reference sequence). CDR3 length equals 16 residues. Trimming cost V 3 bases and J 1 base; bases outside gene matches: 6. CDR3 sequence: CASSITGVGSNQPQHF. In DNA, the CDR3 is TGTGCCAGTAGTATTACAGGGGTAGGGAGCAATCAGCCCCAGCATTTT.

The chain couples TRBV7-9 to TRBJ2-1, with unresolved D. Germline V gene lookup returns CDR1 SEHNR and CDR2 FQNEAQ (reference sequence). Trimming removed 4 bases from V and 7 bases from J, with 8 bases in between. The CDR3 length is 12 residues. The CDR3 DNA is TGTGCCAGCAGCTCCTCGACAAATGAGCAGTTCTTC. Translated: CASSSSTNEQFF. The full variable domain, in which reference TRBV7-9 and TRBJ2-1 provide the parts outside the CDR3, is DTGVSQNPRHKITKRGQNVTFRCDPISEHNRLYWYRQTLGQGPEFLTYFQNEAQLEKSRLLSDRFSAERPKGSFSTLEIQRTEQGDSAMYLCASSSSTNEQFFGPGTRLTVL.

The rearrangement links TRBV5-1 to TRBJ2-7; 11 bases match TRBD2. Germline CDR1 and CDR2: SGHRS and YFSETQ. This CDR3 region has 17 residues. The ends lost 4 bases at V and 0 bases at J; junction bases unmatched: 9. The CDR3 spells CASSLSSGRTGSYEQYF. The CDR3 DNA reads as TGCGCCAGCAGCCTTTCTAGCGGGAGGACGGGCTCCTACGAGCAGTACTTC.